This T cell receptor (beta chain) came from a study of blood T cell repertoires in COVID-19. Some clones are missing from TCRdb's copy, which holds only in-frame ones; the method was immunoSEQ multiplex PCR. The sample has approximately 340,000 clones; approximately 82% are singletons. The V end lost 6 bases, the J end lost 6 bases, and 14 bases lay between the germline ends. Germline V gives CDR1 SGHNT, CDR2 YENEEA. The CDR3 has 13 residues. The clonotype was recovered from a young man with active or convalescent COVID-19. This chain links TRBV11-3 with TRBJ1-1, with D perhaps matching TRBD1 (6 bases). Sequenced input: peripheral blood. CDR3 protein: CASSPLSGAEAFF. Written as DNA, the CDR3 is TGTGCCAGCAGTCCACTATCAGGGGCTGAAGCTTTCTTT.